The 14 T cell receptor beta chains in this list originate from one sample, sequenced in a study of OX40 agonist ivuxolimab in advanced cancers. Library method: the immunoSEQ multiplex PCR assay. TCRdb mirrors the immuneACCESS table, restricted to in-frame sequences. Some clones are absent from its copies; in checked studies, under half trace to an unresolved V gene, and the reason for the others is unknown. The sample data list over 75,000 clones, and roughly 91% of these were observed just once. About 1.6% of the sample goes to the ten largest clones. Material: CD4+ or CD8+ T cells sorted from blood, obtained in a trial of the OX40 agonist ivuxolimab. All receptors come from an adult with an advanced solid tumor such as melanoma, head and neck, liver or kidney cancer.

CDR3 coding DNA: TGTGCCAGCAGCGTAGGTACGGAGAAGCAAGAGACCCAGTACTTC. It specifies CASSVGTEKQETQYF. This chain connects TRBV9 to TRBJ2-5, with D uncertain. The CDR3 is 15 residues long. V gave up 0 bases and J gave up 2 bases, with 11 bases separating them. The germline gives CDR1 SGDLS, CDR2 YYNGEE.

This chain uses TRBV10-3 with TRBJ2-1; D possibly uses TRBD1 or TRBD2 (5 bases each). Per the germline V gene, CDR1 is ENHRY and CDR2 is SYGVKD. The V and J ends lost 8 bases and 7 bases respectively, with 15 bases between them. The CDR3 consists of 13 residues. CDR3 residues: CAIFRSGLNEQFF. The CDR3 DNA reads as TGTGCCATCTTCCGTTCGGGGCTAAATGAGCAGTTCTTC.

The rearrangement links TRBV7-2 to TRBJ2-1, with D perhaps matching TRBD2 (6 bases). Trimming left V 4 bases short and J 7 bases short, with 14 bases between. CDR3 length: 14 amino acids. Germline loops: CDR1 SGHTA, CDR2 FQGNSA. The DNA for the CDR3 is TGTGCCAGCAGCTCCCGACGACTAGAGAATGAGCAGTTCTTC. Amino acids: CASSSRRLENEQFF.

The chain employs TRBV19 and TRBJ2-5; 9 bases line up with TRBD1. Germline V gene sequence: CDR1 LNHDA, CDR2 SQIVND (reference sequence). V was pared by 5 bases and J by 4 bases, with 8 bases of the junction left unmatched. The CDR3 loop spans 15 amino acids. The CDR3 region has the DNA TGTGCCAGTAGTGTACAGGGGGCGGCGGGAGAGACCCAGTACTTC. This encodes CASSVQGAAGETQYF. Combining the CDR3 with reference TRBV19 and TRBJ2-5 gives the whole variable domain DGGITQSPKYLFRKEGQNVTLSCEQNLNHDAMYWYRQDPGQGLRLIYYSQIVNDFQKGDIAEGYSVSREKKESFPLTVTSAQKNPTAFYLCASSVQGAAGETQYFGPGTRLLVL.

J is TRBJ2-7 and V is TRBV7-2; D uncertain. V shed 5 bases and J shed 6 bases, with 11 bases lying between them. Germline CDR1 reads SGHTA; CDR2 reads FQGNSA. The CDR3 has 12 residues. In DNA form, the CDR3 reads TGTGCCAGCAGCGCCGCCGCGGCCGAGCAGTACTTC. Translated, it gives CASSAAAAEQYF.

The CDR3 reads CASSPTPIVNTIYF. The CDR3 nucleotides read TGTGCCAGCAGCCCTACCCCAATAGTCAACACCATATATTTT. The chain links TRBV5-8 to TRBJ1-3; D is uncertain. The germline V and J ends were trimmed by 4 bases and 7 bases, with 15 bases remaining between them. The CDR3 sequence is 14 residues long. CDR1 is SGHTS, CDR2 YDEGEE, per germline. Full variable domain (remainder filled in from reference TRBV5-8 and TRBJ1-3): EAGVTQSPTHLIKTRGQQATLRCSPISGHTSVYWYQQALGLGLQFLLWYDEGEERNRGNFPPRFSGRQFPNYSSELNVNALELEDSALYLCASSPTPIVNTIYFGEGSWLTVV.

The chain combines TRBV6-1 with TRBJ1-2; perhaps TRBD1 as D (6 bases). The CDR3 loop spans 15 amino acids. V shed 2 bases and J shed 4 bases, with 14 bases lying between them. CDR1 and CDR2 (germline): MNHNS, SASEGT. The CDR3 DNA sequence: TGTGCCAGCAGTGAAATTGGGGGCGAGGGCTATGGCTACACCTTC. Its translation is CASSEIGGEGYGYTF.

This clone was observed a handful of times. The chain couples TRBV21-1 to TRBJ1-2. TRBV21-1 counts as a pseudogene. The CDR3 runs to 11 residues. DNA for the CDR3: TGTGCCAGCATCGCTACAGGGAGGTACACCTTC. This encodes CASIATGRYTF.

With respect to this clone: Other nucleotide sequences from this sample produce the same CDR3. The V call is TRBV5-1, the J call TRBJ1-2, with TRBD1 as a possible D gene (5 bases). The V gene lost 0 bases and the J gene lost 4 bases, with 10 bases spanning the gap. CDR1 is SGHRS, CDR2 YFSETQ, per germline. The CDR3 spans 14 residues. The CDR3 sequence is CASSLENRGYGYTF. In nucleotides, the CDR3 is TGCGCCAGCAGCTTGGAGAATAGGGGCTATGGCTACACCTTC.

This rearrangement joins TRBV4-2 to TRBJ2-2, with 9 nucleotides matching TRBD2. The CDR3 is 17 residues long. Looked up from germline, CDR1 is LGHNA and CDR2 is YNFKEQ. V dropped 4 bases and J dropped 2; count of bases not matched to a gene: 8. The CDR3, as DNA: TGTGCCAGCAGCCCTGGGGGGCTAGCGGGAAACACCGGGGAGCTGTTTTTT. Encoded protein: CASSPGGLAGNTGELFF.

V and J are TRBV7-8 and TRBJ1-1; no clear D gene. This CDR3 has 14 amino acids. The V end lost 0 bases, the J end lost 1 base, and 6 bases lay between the germline ends. Germline CDR1 SGHVS, CDR2 FQNEAQ. This CDR3 is CASSLAWENTEAFF. In DNA form, the CDR3 reads TGTGCCAGCAGCTTAGCGTGGGAGAACACTGAAGCTTTCTTT.

The CDR3, as DNA: TGTGCCAGCAGTTACCGACAGTTCTTTCTCGAAAAACTGTTTTTT. It yields the protein CASSYRQFFLEKLFF. This chain joins TRBV6-6 and TRBJ1-4, with D possibly being TRBD1 (5 bases). The CDR3 totals 15 residues. Between the trimmed V and J ends, which lost 2 bases and 8 bases, there was a span of 15 bases. The germline V gene has CDR1 MNHNY and CDR2 SVGAGI (reference sequence).

The CDR3: CASSLGGPRGDTQYF. In DNA, the CDR3 is TGTGCCAGCAGCTTAGGCGGACCACGGGGAGATACGCAGTATTTT. V and J are TRBV7-2 and TRBJ2-3; TRBD2 is a possible D gene (5 bases). The CDR3 runs to 15 residues. V was cut by 1 base and J by 5 bases, with 13 bases left in between. From germline, CDR1 is SGHTA and CDR2 FQGNSA.

The chain employs TRBV7-2 and TRBJ2-1; TRBD2 matches at 10 bases. This CDR3 spans 15 amino acids. Per germline, CDR1 SGHTA and CDR2 FQGNSA. Unmatched junction bases numbered 10, after V lost 4 bases and J lost 10 bases. The CDR3 DNA is TGTGCCAGCAGCTCCTCAGCGGGAGGGGGTACCGAGCAGTTCTTC. It translates to CASSSSAGGGTEQFF.